One sample yielded the 29 T cell receptor beta chains listed below, sequenced in a study of cytomegalovirus exposure and HLA in healthy donors. Libraries were prepared by immunoSEQ multiplex PCR; TCRdb keeps only in-frame clonotypes and omits some of them. The repertoire holds about 130,000 clones, 89% seen once, with approximately 10% in the top ten. Sequencing used PBMCs. The receptors were gathered from a woman aged 18-35 years in good health and CMV-seropositive.

V and J are TRBV2 and TRBJ2-2; 9 bases are a match to TRBD1. The CDR3 has 15 amino acids. Germline V gene lookup returns CDR1 SNHLY and CDR2 FYNNEI. The junction had 9 bases not matched to a gene; V was cut back by 7 bases and J by 6 bases. The CDR3 bases are TGTGCCAGCAAGAAGGGACAGGGTGGGTCCGGGGAGCTGTTTTTT. This translates into CASKKGQGGSGELFF.

The chain couples TRBV7-9 to TRBJ2-2, with D unclear. With 4 bases removed from V and 3 bases from J, the gap between germline ends came to 12 bases. The CDR3 totals 15 residues. Germline V gene lookup returns CDR1 SEHNR and CDR2 FQNEAQ (reference sequence). CDR3 sequence reads: CASSSLGFDTGELFF. The CDR3 region has the DNA TGTGCCAGCAGCTCCCTCGGGTTCGACACCGGGGAGCTGTTTTTT. Filled out from reference TRBV7-9 and TRBJ2-2, the complete variable domain reads DTGVSQNPRHKITKRGQNVTFRCDPISEHNRLYWYRQTLGQGPEFLTYFQNEAQLEKSRLLSDRFSAERPKGSFSTLEIQRTEQGDSAMYLCASSSLGFDTGELFFGEGSRLTVL.

The chain combines TRBV27 with TRBJ1-1; perhaps TRBD1 as D (5 bases). The CDR3 covers 16 residues. Trimming pared 6 bases from V and 2 bases from J, leaving 19 bases between. The germline gives CDR1 MNHEY, CDR2 SMNVEV (reference sequence). The CDR3 bases are TGTGCCAGCAGCACAGGCCGTGGCAGGAGAAACACTGAAGCTTTCTTT. Amino acids: CASSTGRGRRNTEAFF.

The chain has TRBV4-2 and TRBJ2-2; D is ambiguous. V shed 7 bases and J shed 6 bases, with 21 bases lying between them. The CDR3 extends over 16 amino acids. Germline loops: CDR1 LGHNA, CDR2 YNFKEQ. CDR3 loop: CASTLGGKASPGELFF. The CDR3 nucleotides read TGTGCCAGCACCCTAGGTGGTAAGGCTTCACCCGGGGAGCTGTTTTTT.

The chain is built from TRBV19 and TRBJ2-6; 8 bases map to TRBD2. This CDR3 region has 16 residues. V lost 4 bases to trimming and J lost 4 bases; unmatched junction nucleotides: 6. The V gene's germline CDR1 is LNHDA and CDR2 SQIVND (reference sequence). In nucleotides, the CDR3 is TGTGCCAGTAGTACCGGGACTAGGGGCGGGGCCAACGTCCTGACTTTC. Its protein is CASSTGTRGGANVLTF.

The chain carries TRBV6-5 and TRBJ1-6; D may be TRBD1 (5 bases). Trimming took 10 bases from V and 7 from J, leaving 14 bases between them. The CDR3 spans 13 residues. CDR1 is MNHEY and CDR2 is SVGAGI in the germline V gene. The CDR3 DNA sequence: TGTGCCATTGGGGGAGGGGCAAATTCACCCCTCCACTTT. Translating gives CAIGGGANSPLHF.

The chain links TRBV5-4 to TRBJ2-6, with a tentative D call TRBD2 (7 bases). Trimming removed 6 bases at V and 1 base at J, with 17 bases between. CDR3 length: 17 residues. Looked up from germline, CDR1 is SGHNT and CDR2 is YYREEE (reference sequence). CDR3 loop: CASKEGGPRSGANVLTF. DNA for the CDR3: TGTGCCAGCAAAGAGGGGGGGCCCCGATCTGGGGCCAACGTCCTGACTTTC.

V usage is TRBV9 and J usage is TRBJ2-1; D may be TRBD2 (6 bases). The CDR3 runs to 18 residues. Trimming removed 4 bases at V and 10 bases at J, with 30 bases between. In germline, CDR1 is SGDLS, CDR2 YYNGEE. This CDR3 is CASSPSVLEGLVGLEQFF. CDR3 DNA: TGTGCCAGCAGCCCCTCGGTCTTGGAGGGGTTGGTTGGACTCGAGCAGTTCTTC.

CDR3 sequence (DNA): TGTGCCAGCAGTTTTTTCAGCCGGGACAGCACTGAAGCTTTCTTT. This encodes CASSFFSRDSTEAFF. This chain connects TRBV6-5 to TRBJ1-1; TRBD1 matches at 7 bases. Per germline, CDR1 MNHEY and CDR2 SVGAGI. This CDR3 is 15 amino acids long. The ends lost 4 bases at V and 4 bases at J; junction bases unmatched: 9.

V gene TRBV5-6 combines with J gene TRBJ2-1, with 10 bases identical to TRBD2. Germline CDR1 is SGHDT and CDR2 is YYEEEE. The junction had 13 bases not matched to a gene; V was cut back by 6 bases and J by 4 bases. The CDR3 is made up of 17 amino acids. In nucleotides, the CDR3 is TGTGCCAGCACCGATCCCGGGACTAGCGTTGTATACAATGAGCAGTTCTTC. Encoded protein: CASTDPGTSVVYNEQFF.

This chain links TRBV7-2 with TRBJ1-6, with TRBD1 identical over 10 bases. Per germline, CDR1 SGHTA and CDR2 FQGNSA. The CDR3 sequence is 15 residues long. J gave up 9 bases and V 3 bases, and 5 bases lay outside the gene matches. CDR3: CASSFGTGVSSPLHF. CDR3 sequence (DNA): TGTGCCAGCAGCTTCGGGACAGGGGTGAGTTCACCCCTCCACTTT.

The chain employs TRBV7-9 and TRBJ1-6; TRBD1 matches at 7 bases. V shed 5 bases and J 9 bases; nucleotides not matched to a gene: 7. The CDR3 loop spans 14 amino acids. Per the germline V gene, CDR1 is SEHNR and CDR2 is FQNEAQ (reference sequence). CDR3 in DNA: TGTGCCAGCAGCACCGACAGGGATGGTTCACCCCTCCACTTT. Its translation is CASSTDRDGSPLHF.

This sequence joins TRBV30 and TRBJ2-3, with D possibly matching TRBD2 (5 bases). Germline V gene data show CDR1 as GTSNPN and CDR2 as SVGIG (reference sequence). The V end lost 0 bases, the J end lost 2 bases, and 15 bases lay between the germline ends. The CDR3 length is 16 residues. CDR3 in amino acids: CAWSVGRAPNTDTQYF. The CDR3 DNA follows: TGTGCCTGGAGTGTAGGGCGGGCGCCGAACACAGATACGCAGTATTTT.

The V and J genes are TRBV4-1 and TRBJ2-6, with 7 bases identical to TRBD1. The V gene end was trimmed by 6 bases and the J gene end by 4 bases; junction bases not matched to a gene: 6. This CDR3 is 15 amino acids long. Germline CDR1 MGHRA, CDR2 YSYEKL. This chain's CDR3 is CASRQQGIGANVLTF. Here the CDR3 DNA reads TGCGCCAGCAGACAACAGGGGATCGGGGCCAACGTCCTGACTTTC.

The CDR3 loop is CASSYEGNQETQYF. The CDR3 DNA reads TGTGCCAGCAGTTACGAGGGAAACCAAGAGACCCAGTACTTC. The V gene is TRBV6-5, the J gene TRBJ2-5; D is possibly TRBD2 (5 bases). CDR1 and CDR2 from the germline V gene are MNHEY and SVGAGI. The CDR3 has 14 amino acids. Trimming left V 2 bases short and J 0 bases short, with 7 bases between.

V gene TRBV28 combines with J gene TRBJ2-3; 11 bases align to TRBD2. This CDR3 spans 15 amino acids. The junction had 14 bases not matched to a gene; V was cut back by 5 bases and J by 13 bases. Per germline, CDR1 MDHEN and CDR2 SYDVKM. CDR3 nucleotide sequence: TGTGCCAGCAGTACCTCTAGCGGGGGGCTCAACCGGGAGTATTTT. Translated: CASSTSSGGLNREYF.

The rearrangement links TRBV6-6 to TRBJ1-1, with D possibly TRBD1 on 5 matching bases. Trimming removed 4 bases at V and 5 bases at J, with 11 bases between. CDR3 length: 13 amino acids. CDR1 MNHNY and CDR2 SVGAGI come from the germline V gene (reference sequence). The CDR3 coding sequence is TGTGCCAGCAGTTCGTACGGGGGTACTGAAGCTTTCTTT. It codes for CASSSYGGTEAFF.

The genes are TRBV27 and TRBJ1-2; 7 bases line up with TRBD1. CDR3 length: 19 amino acids. J gave up 5 bases and V 1 base, and 19 bases lay outside the gene matches. Germline V gives CDR1 MNHEY, CDR2 SMNVEV (reference sequence). The CDR3 loop is CASSLLGVGQGGLLYGYTF. As DNA, the CDR3 is TGTGCCAGCAGTTTATTAGGGGTTGGGCAGGGGGGACTCCTTTATGGCTACACCTTC.

This sequence joins TRBV28 and TRBJ2-7, with 10 nucleotides matching TRBD2. Trimming removed 3 bases from V and 6 bases from J; junction bases left unmatched: 8. The germline gives CDR1 MDHEN, CDR2 SYDVKM. This CDR3 has 15 amino acids. The CDR3 sequence is CASSFQAGGSSEQYF. The CDR3, as DNA: TGTGCCAGCAGTTTCCAAGCGGGGGGGTCGTCCGAGCAGTACTTC.

The chain has TRBV7-9 and TRBJ2-2; TRBD1 matches 8 bases. Looked up from germline, CDR1 is SEHNR and CDR2 is FQNEAQ (reference sequence). CDR3 length: 16 amino acids. V dropped 5 bases and J dropped 4; count of bases not matched to a gene: 9. The CDR3 is CASSPLTGVVTGELFF. The CDR3 DNA is TGTGCCAGCAGCCCCCTGACAGGGGTGGTCACCGGGGAGCTGTTTTTT.

The J gene is TRBJ2-7, the V gene TRBV11-2; TRBD1 aligns across 9 bases. The V gene end was trimmed by 3 bases and the J gene end by 0 bases; junction bases not matched to a gene: 3. Germline CDR1 SGHAT, CDR2 FQNNGV. The CDR3 has 15 amino acids. The CDR3 coding sequence is TGTGCCAGCAGCTTCTGGACAGGGGACTCCTACGAGCAGTACTTC. Encoded protein: CASSFWTGDSYEQYF.

This clone was seen only once. As DNA, the CDR3 is TGCAGCGTTGAAGCAGGGGAAATCGGGGACACCGGGGAGCTGTTTTTT. It codes for CSVEAGEIGDTGELFF. The rearrangement links TRBV29-1 to TRBJ2-2, with a weak D call TRBD1 (6 bases). In germline, CDR1 is SQVTM, CDR2 ANQGSEA. The CDR3 runs to 16 residues. Trimming cost V 1 base and J 3 bases, with 15 bases left between them.

The chain is built from TRBV19 and TRBJ1-1; the D gene is possibly TRBD1 (6 bases). Germline CDR1 and CDR2: LNHDA and SQIVND (reference sequence). Trimming removed 8 bases from V and 1 base from J, with 14 bases in between. The CDR3 has 14 amino acids. CDR3 DNA sequence: TGTGCCAGTCGCATAACAGGGCCGAACACTGAAGCTTTCTTT. It specifies CASRITGPNTEAFF. Full variable domain (rest looked up from reference TRBV19 and TRBJ1-1): DGGITQSPKYLFRKEGQNVTLSCEQNLNHDAMYWYRQDPGQGLRLIYYSQIVNDFQKGDIAEGYSVSREKKESFPLTVTSAQKNPTAFYLCASRITGPNTEAFFGQGTRLTVV.

The DNA for the CDR3 is TGTGCCAGCAGTTTAGGGACACTAAAAAATTCACCCCTCCACTTT. Translated, it gives CASSLGTLKNSPLHF. The rearrangement uses TRBV28 and TRBJ1-6; D may be TRBD1 (6 bases). Germline loops: CDR1 MDHEN, CDR2 SYDVKM. V gave up 2 bases and J gave up 7 bases, with 12 bases separating them. The CDR3 is made up of 15 amino acids. The full variable domain, with the rest looked up from reference TRBV28 and TRBJ1-6, is DVKVTQSSRYLVKRTGEKVFLECVQDMDHENMFWYRQDPGLGLRLIYFSYDVKMKEKGDIPEGYSVSREKKERFSLILESASTNQTSMYLCASSLGTLKNSPLHFGNGTRLTVT.

A single count supports this clone. This rearrangement joins TRBV7-2 to TRBJ2-1; 10 bases agree with TRBD2. Germline V gene lookup returns CDR1 SGHTA and CDR2 FQGNSA. V was clipped by 8 bases and J by 3 bases; unmatched bases: 7. This CDR3 spans 15 amino acids. CDR3 residues: CASAQRGGRYNEQFF. The CDR3 coding sequence is TGTGCCAGCGCCCAGCGGGGGGGCCGCTACAATGAGCAGTTCTTC.

CDR3 amino acids: CASGLVLWTGSQSSYNSPLHF. The CDR3 coding sequence is TGTGCTAGTGGTTTGGTACTTTGGACAGGGAGTCAGTCCTCCTATAATTCACCCCTCCACTTT. The chain carries TRBV12-5 and TRBJ1-6, with TRBD1 matching over 8 bases. This CDR3 contains 21 residues. CDR1 LGHNT and CDR2 FRNRAP come from the germline V gene. V lost 0 bases and J lost 0; bases outside the gene matches: 13.

This chain links TRBV9 with TRBJ2-5, with 8 bases fitting TRBD2. The germline CDR1 and CDR2 sequences are SGDLS and YYNGEE. CDR3 length: 17 amino acids. V dropped 4 bases and J dropped 5; count of bases not matched to a gene: 16. CDR3 sequence reads: CASSPPEGVAGRETQYF. The CDR3 DNA reads TGTGCCAGCAGCCCCCCCGAGGGGGTAGCGGGGAGGGAGACCCAGTACTTC.

This clone has just one count. The genes are TRBV7-5 and TRBJ1-1; the table's D call of TRBD1 was not tested on the DNA. TRBV7-5 is a recognized pseudogene. The CDR3 sequence is 17 residues long. CDR3 loop: CVRSLADFPTGESEAFF. CDR3 DNA: TGTGTCAGAAGCTTAGCCGATTTTCCGACAGGAGAGTCGGAAGCTTTCTTT.

CDR3 protein: CASSSQGMNTEAFF. The DNA for the CDR3 is TGTGCCAGCAGTTCACAGGGGATGAACACTGAAGCTTTCTTT. This rearrangement joins TRBV28 to TRBJ1-1, with 7 nucleotides matching TRBD1. Germline V lookup: CDR1 MDHEN, CDR2 SYDVKM. CDR3 length equals 14 residues. V trimming: 4 bases; J trimming: 0 bases; junction bases outside the gene matches: 2.